This is a list of T cell receptor beta chains from one sample in a study of T-cell memory formation after mild COVID-19. MiXCR was run by TCRdb on the 5' RACE reads, yielding one entry per CDR3 protein. Of about 150,000 distinct CDR3 sequences in the sample, 13% to 15% are singletons; the top ten hold approximately 14%. Source material: PBMCs or a T cell subset sorted from them (not recorded which). The receptors were gathered from an adult woman who had mild COVID-19 (a few samples of this study predate the infection). Cell type and time point are not known. Each CDR3 is given with its conserved first and last residue. The order of the fields is J gene, V gene, CDR3 protein.

>TRBJ2-3|TRBV5-1
CASSRTLNPTDTQYF
>TRBJ2-3|TRBV27
CASAGREGDTQYF
>TRBJ2-4|TRBV12-3/TRBV12-4
CASSPVGRGGRNIQYF
>TRBJ1-1|TRBV7-8
CASSIPGTGEGDTEAFF
>TRBJ2-1|TRBV5-6
CASSLAGLRYNEQFF
>TRBJ1-1|TRBV11-2
CASRFPGGRETEAFF
>TRBJ2-1|TRBV15
CATAGGLVNEQFF
>TRBJ2-1|TRBV7-6
CASSPNRGKEQFF
>TRBJ2-7|TRBV18
CASSPQGPYEQYF
>TRBJ2-1|TRBV19
CASSIQGGLFGEQFF
>TRBJ2-7|TRBV6-5
CASSTLATVGNEQYF
>TRBJ2-3|TRBV5-4
CASSRGAASDTQYF